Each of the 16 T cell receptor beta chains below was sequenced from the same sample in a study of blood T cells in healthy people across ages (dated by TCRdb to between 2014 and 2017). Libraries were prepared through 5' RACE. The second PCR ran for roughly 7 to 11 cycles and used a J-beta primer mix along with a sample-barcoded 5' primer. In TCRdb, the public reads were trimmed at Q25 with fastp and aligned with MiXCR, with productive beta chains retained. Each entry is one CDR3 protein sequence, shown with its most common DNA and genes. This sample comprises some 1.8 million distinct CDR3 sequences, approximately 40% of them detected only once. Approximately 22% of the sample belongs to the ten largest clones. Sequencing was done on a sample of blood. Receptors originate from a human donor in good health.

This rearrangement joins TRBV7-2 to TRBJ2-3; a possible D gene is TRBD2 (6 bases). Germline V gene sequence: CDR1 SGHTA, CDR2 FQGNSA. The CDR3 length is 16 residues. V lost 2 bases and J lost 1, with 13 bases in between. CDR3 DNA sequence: TGTGCCAGCAGCTTAAGCTTGCGGGGCGGCACAGATACGCAGTATTTT. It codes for CASSLSLRGGTDTQYF.

CDR3 DNA sequence: TGCGCCAGCAGCCAAGAAGGGGTATGGCAGCCCCAGCATTTT. Its protein is CASSQEGVWQPQHF. V is TRBV4-1 and J is TRBJ1-5; TRBD1 is a possible D gene (5 bases). V lost 0 bases to trimming and J lost 7 bases, with 10 bases between them. The CDR3 covers 14 residues. CDR1 is MGHRA and CDR2 is YSYEKL in the germline V gene.

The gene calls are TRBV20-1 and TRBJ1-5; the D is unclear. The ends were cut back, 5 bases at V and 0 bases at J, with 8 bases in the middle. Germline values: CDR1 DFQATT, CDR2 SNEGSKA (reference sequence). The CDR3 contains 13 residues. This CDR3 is CSAEQLSNQPQHF. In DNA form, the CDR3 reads TGCAGTGCTGAACAGCTTAGCAATCAGCCCCAGCATTTT.

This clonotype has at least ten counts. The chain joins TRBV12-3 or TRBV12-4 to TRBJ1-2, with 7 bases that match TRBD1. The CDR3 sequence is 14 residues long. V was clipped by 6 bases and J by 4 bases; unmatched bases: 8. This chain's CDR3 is CASRRPGTAYGYTF. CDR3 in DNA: TGTGCCAGCAGACGTCCCGGGACAGCCTATGGCTACACCTTC.

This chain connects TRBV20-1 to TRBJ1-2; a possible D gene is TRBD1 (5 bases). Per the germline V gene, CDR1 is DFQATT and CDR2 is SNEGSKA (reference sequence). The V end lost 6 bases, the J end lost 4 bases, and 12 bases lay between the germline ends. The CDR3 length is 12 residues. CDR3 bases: TGCAGTGCCAATCCGGGACCCTATGGCTACACCTTC. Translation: CSANPGPYGYTF.

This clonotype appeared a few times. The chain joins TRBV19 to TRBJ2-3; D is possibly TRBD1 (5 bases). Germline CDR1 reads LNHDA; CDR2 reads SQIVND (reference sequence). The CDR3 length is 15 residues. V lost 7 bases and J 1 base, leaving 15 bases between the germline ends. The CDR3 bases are TGTGCCAGTAACATTTGGGGCCCCGGCACAGATACGCAGTATTTT. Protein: CASNIWGPGTDTQYF.

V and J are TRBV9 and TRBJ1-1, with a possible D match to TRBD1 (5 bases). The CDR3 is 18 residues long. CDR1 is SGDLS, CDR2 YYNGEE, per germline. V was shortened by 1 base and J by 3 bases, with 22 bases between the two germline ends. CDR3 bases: TGTGCCAGCAGCGTAAGTAGGGGCCTACTCCGAACGGACACTGAAGCTTTCTTT. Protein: CASSVSRGLLRTDTEAFF.

CDR3 DNA: TGTGCCAGCAGTTTATCGTTGCGGGGGGTACTCGGAGAGCAGTTCTTC. Amino acids: CASSLSLRGVLGEQFF. The chain uses TRBV27 and TRBJ2-1; 8 positions match TRBD2. J was trimmed by 10 bases and V by 0 bases; bases with no gene match: 11. Germline V gives CDR1 MNHEY, CDR2 SMNVEV (reference sequence). The CDR3 sequence is 16 residues long.

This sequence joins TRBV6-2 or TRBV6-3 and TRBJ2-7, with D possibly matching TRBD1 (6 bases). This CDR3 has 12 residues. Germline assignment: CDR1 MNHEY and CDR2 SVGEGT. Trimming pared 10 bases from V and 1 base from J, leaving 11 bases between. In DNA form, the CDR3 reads TGTGCCATACAGGACAGTTCCTACGAGCAGTACTTC. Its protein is CAIQDSSYEQYF.

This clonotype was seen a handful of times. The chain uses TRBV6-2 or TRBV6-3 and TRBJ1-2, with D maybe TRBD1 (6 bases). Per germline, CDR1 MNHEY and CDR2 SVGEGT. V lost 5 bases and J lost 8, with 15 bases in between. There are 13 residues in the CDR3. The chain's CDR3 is CASSAGQPRGYTF. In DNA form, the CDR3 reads TGTGCCAGCAGTGCCGGACAGCCTAGAGGCTACACCTTC.

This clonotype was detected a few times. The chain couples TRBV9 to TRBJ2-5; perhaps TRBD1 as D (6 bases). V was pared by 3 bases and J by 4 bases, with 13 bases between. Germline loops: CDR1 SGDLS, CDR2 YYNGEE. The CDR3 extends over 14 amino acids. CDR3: CASSASGDLETQYF. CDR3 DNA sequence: TGTGCCAGCAGCGCATCAGGGGACCTAGAGACCCAGTACTTC.

DNA for the CDR3: TGTGCCAGCAGCTTAAACGGGGGGGCGCATACGCAGTATTTT. Translation: CASSLNGGAHTQYF. This chain links TRBV7-3 with TRBJ2-3; 8 bases match TRBD2. J gave up 7 bases and V 1 base, and 4 bases lay outside the gene matches. The CDR3 extends over 14 amino acids. Germline-derived CDR1 and CDR2 are SGHTA and FQGTGA.

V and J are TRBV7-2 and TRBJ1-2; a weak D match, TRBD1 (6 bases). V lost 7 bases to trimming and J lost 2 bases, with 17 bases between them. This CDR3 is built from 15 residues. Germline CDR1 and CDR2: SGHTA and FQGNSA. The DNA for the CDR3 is TGTGCCAGCACCCTAGGGGCGCAGGGGAACTATGGCTACACCTTC. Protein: CASTLGAQGNYGYTF.

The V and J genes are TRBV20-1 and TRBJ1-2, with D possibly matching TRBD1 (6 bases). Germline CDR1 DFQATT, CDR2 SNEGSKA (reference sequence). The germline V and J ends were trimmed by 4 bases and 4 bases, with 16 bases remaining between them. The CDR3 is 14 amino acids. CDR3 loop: CSANRDIGFYGYTF. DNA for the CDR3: TGCAGTGCTAACCGGGACATCGGATTCTATGGCTACACCTTC.

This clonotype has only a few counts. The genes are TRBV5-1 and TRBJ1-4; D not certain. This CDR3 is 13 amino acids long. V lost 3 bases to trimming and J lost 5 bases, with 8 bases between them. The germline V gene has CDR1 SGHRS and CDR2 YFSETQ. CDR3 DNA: TGCGCCAGCAGCTATACACCAAATGAAAAACTGTTTTTT. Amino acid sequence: CASSYTPNEKLFF.

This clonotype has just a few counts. In DNA, the CDR3 is TGCGCCAGCGCCCGTGGACCTATTAATGAAAAACTGTTTTTT. Translating it yields CASARGPINEKLFF. The rearrangement joins TRBV4-1 to TRBJ1-4; no reliable D call. Germline loops: CDR1 MGHRA, CDR2 YSYEKL. With 8 bases removed from V and 4 bases from J, the gap between germline ends came to 14 bases. There are 14 residues in the CDR3.